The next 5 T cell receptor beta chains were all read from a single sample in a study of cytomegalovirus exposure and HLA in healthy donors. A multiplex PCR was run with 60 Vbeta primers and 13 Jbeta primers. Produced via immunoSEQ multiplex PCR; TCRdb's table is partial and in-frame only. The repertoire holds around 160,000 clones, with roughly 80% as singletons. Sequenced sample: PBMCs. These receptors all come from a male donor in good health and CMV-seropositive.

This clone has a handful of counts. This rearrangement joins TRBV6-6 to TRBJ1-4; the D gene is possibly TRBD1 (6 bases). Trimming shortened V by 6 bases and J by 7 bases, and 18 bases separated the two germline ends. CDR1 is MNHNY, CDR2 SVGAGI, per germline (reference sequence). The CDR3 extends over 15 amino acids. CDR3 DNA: TGTGCCAGCAGACGACAGGCGACAGGTAGTGAAAAACTGTTTTTT. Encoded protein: CASRRQATGSEKLFF.

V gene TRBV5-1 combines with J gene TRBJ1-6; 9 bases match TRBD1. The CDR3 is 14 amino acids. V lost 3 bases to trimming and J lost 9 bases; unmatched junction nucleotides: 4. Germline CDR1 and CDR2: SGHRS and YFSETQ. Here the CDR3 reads CASSSDRGGSPLHF. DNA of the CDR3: TGCGCCAGCAGCTCGGACAGGGGTGGTTCACCCCTCCACTTT.

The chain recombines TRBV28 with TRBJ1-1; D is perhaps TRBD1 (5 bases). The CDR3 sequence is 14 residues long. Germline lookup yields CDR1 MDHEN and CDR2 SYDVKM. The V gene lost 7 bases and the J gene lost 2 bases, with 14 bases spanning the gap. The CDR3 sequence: CASIMDGGNTEAFF. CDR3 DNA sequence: TGTGCCAGCATTATGGACGGGGGAAACACTGAAGCTTTCTTT.

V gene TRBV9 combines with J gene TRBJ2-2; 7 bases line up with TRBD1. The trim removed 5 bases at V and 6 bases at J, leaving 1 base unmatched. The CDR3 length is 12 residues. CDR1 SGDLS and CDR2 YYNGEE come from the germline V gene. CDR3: CASSQGAGELFF. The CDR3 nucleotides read TGTGCCAGCAGTCAGGGGGCCGGGGAGCTGTTTTTT.

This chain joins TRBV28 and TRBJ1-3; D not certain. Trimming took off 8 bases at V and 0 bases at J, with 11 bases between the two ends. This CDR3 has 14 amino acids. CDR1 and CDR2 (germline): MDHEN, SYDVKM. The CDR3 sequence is CASGIISSGNTIYF. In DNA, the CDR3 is TGTGCCAGCGGCATTATAAGCTCTGGAAACACCATATATTTT.